These T cell receptor beta chains were read from a single sample in a study of cytomegalovirus exposure and HLA in healthy donors. The assay was immunoSEQ multiplex PCR, and TCRdb's table has in-frame clones only and misses some. The sample has about 150,000 clones; around 70% are singletons. The sequenced material came from PBMCs. Source of these receptors: a man aged 25 to 45 in good health and CMV-seronegative. Each CDR3 is given with its conserved first and last residue. A D gene is named only where the DNA matches it firmly. Size tells how often a clone was seen (once, few, many) or the class of an expanded clone, and some rows leave it out.

.	.	TRBV21-1	TRBJ1-2	TGTGCCAGCAGCATCCGGGACAGGGGGACTAACTATGGCTACACCTTC	CASSIRDRGTNYGYTF
.	.	TRBV5-6	TRBJ2-1	TGTGCCAGCAGCTTGGACGAGCGTCAGTACAATGAGCAGTTCTTC	CASSLDERQYNEQFF
few	.	TRBV19	TRBJ1-1	TGTGCCAGTAGCAGGGAAGCGAACACTGAAGCTTTCTTT	CASSREANTEAFF
.	TRBD1	TRBV29-1	TRBJ2-7	TGCAGCGTTGGTTTTGACAGGGCCTACGAGCAGTACTTC	CSVGFDRAYEQYF
.	TRBD1	TRBV10-3	TRBJ2-6	TGTGCCATCAGTGAGTCGGGACAGGGAGGGCTCGGGGCCAACGTCCTGACTTTC	CAISESGQGGLGANVLTF
.	.	TRBV25-1	TRBJ2-7	TGTGCCAGCAGTGAAGCAGGGAAATCCTACGAGCAGTACTTC	CASSEAGKSYEQYF
.	TRBD1	TRBV6-6	TRBJ1-1	TGTGCCAGCGGGGGCAGGGGGGCCACTGAAGCTTTCTTT	CASGGRGATEAFF
.	.	TRBV28	TRBJ1-1	TGTGCCAGCAGTTTGAGGCGGGGATCCACTGAAGCTTTCTTT	CASSLRRGSTEAFF
few	.	TRBV7-9	TRBJ2-7	TGTTCCAGCAGCCCCTGGGGGGACTCCTACGAGCAGTACTTC	CSSSPWGDSYEQYF
.	TRBD1	TRBV5-8	TRBJ2-5	TGTGCCAGCAGCTCTGGACAGGGAACCCACCAAGAGACCCAGTACTTC	CASSSGQGTHQETQYF
.	.	TRBV5-4	TRBJ2-1	TGTGCCAGCAGCCCTGGAGGGGGCGCTCGAAATGAGCAGTTCTTC	CASSPGGGARNEQFF
few	.	TRBV28	TRBJ1-6	TGTGCCAGCAGTGCGGGGGCGGGGAGCTATAATTCACCCCTCCACTTT	CASSAGAGSYNSPLHF
.	TRBD1	TRBV7-6	TRBJ2-1	TGTGCCAGCAGCTCGCGTCCCGGGACAGGGGTTGAGCAGTTCTTC	CASSSRPGTGVEQFF
.	.	TRBV28	TRBJ2-7	TGTGCCAGCAGTCAGGACTTATTATACGAGCAGTACTTC	CASSQDLLYEQYF
.	.	TRBV7-9	TRBJ1-1	TGTGCCAGCAGCTTAGTCTCCTCGAACACTGAAGCTTTCTTT	CASSLVSSNTEAFF
.	.	TRBV10-3	TRBJ2-5	TGTGCCATCAGTAGAGACAGTCAAGAGACCCAGTACTTC	CAISRDSQETQYF
.	.	TRBV7-9	TRBJ1-4	TGTTCCAGCAGCTTAGGAGACAGGAAACTGTTTTTT	CSSSLGDRKLFF
.	TRBD1	TRBV7-8	TRBJ1-1	TGTGCCAGCAGCTTCGCAGGGGGAAACACTGAAGCTTTCTTT	CASSFAGGNTEAFF
.	.	TRBV7-9	TRBJ1-1	TGTGCCAGCAGCCGAGCCAACACTGAAGCTTTCTTT	CASSRANTEAFF
.	.	TRBV6-6	TRBJ2-7	TGTGCCAGCAGTGCCGGACCGAGGGAGCCGGGATCGTACTTC	CASSAGPREPGSYF
.	.	TRBV5-6	TRBJ2-6	TGTGCCAGCAGCTTGGGTCTAGGCGGGGGGGCCAACGTCCTGACTTTC	CASSLGLGGGANVLTF
once	TRBD1	TRBV7-3	TRBJ2-2	TGTGCCAGCAGCTCATTTGACAGGGCCGGGGAGCTGTTTTTT	CASSSFDRAGELFF
.	TRBD1	TRBV7-9	TRBJ1-2	TGTGCCAGCAGCTTATCGCGGGGACCTCAAACAGGGGGCTATGGCTACACCTTC	CASSLSRGPQTGGYGYTF
.	.	TRBV7-9	TRBJ2-2	TGTGCCAGCAGCTTTGGGCAGGGTGACACCGGGGAGCTGTTTTTT	CASSFGQGDTGELFF
.	.	TRBV4-1	TRBJ2-3	TGCGCCAGCAGCTCCCGACAGTCCACAGATACGCAGTATTTT	CASSSRQSTDTQYF
.	.	TRBV28	TRBJ1-2	TGTGCCAGCAGCGACAGAGCGACCAGTGGCTACACCTTC	CASSDRATSGYTF
.	.	TRBV15	TRBJ1-1	TGTGCCACCAGCAGAGATCACGGGAACACTGAAGCTTTCTTT	CATSRDHGNTEAFF
few	.	TRBV7-2	TRBJ1-2	TGTGCCAGCAGCCGACAGACAGCTAACTATGGCTACACCTTC	CASSRQTANYGYTF
.	.	TRBV19	TRBJ2-3	TGTGCCAGTAGTTGGGGGCGCACAGATACGCAGTATTTT	CASSWGRTDTQYF
.	.	TRBV28	TRBJ1-5	TGTGCCAGCAGTTCGGGAGGGGGCAATCAGCCCCAGCATTTT	CASSSGGGNQPQHF
.	TRBD1	TRBV28	TRBJ1-3	TGTGCCAGCAGTTTATGGGGACAGGGGGCGTCGGACACCATATATTTT	CASSLWGQGASDTIYF
.	.	TRBV19	TRBJ2-3	TGTGCCAGTAGTATCTCTGACAGACCTAGCACAGATACGCAGTATTTT	CASSISDRPSTDTQYF
.	TRBD2	TRBV5-4	TRBJ2-7	TGTGCCAGCAATCCTCGGGGGGATTCCTACGAGCAGTACTTC	CASNPRGDSYEQYF
.	.	TRBV10-3	TRBJ1-1	TGTGCCATCAGCCCGACGGACATGAACACTGAAGCTTTCTTT	CAISPTDMNTEAFF
.	.	TRBV28	TRBJ2-4	TGTGCCAGCAGTTTAAGGGGGGGGAACAAAAACATTCAGTACTTC	CASSLRGGNKNIQYF
.	.	TRBV13	TRBJ1-1	TGTGCCAGCAGCTTTGGGAGAATGAACACTGAAGCTTTCTTT	CASSFGRMNTEAFF
.	TRBD1	TRBV7-2	TRBJ2-2	TGTGCCAGCAGCTTAGTGGCAGGGGGCGCCGGGGAGCTGTTTTTT	CASSLVAGGAGELFF
.	.	TRBV5-1	TRBJ2-1	TGCGCCAGCAGCCAAATCGGTGAGCAGTTCTTC	CASSQIGEQFF
.	TRBD2	TRBV7-8	TRBJ2-1	TGTGCCAGCAGCCCGGGGACTAGCGGGGGGCTACTATACAATGAGCAGTTCTTC	CASSPGTSGGLLYNEQFF
few	.	TRBV30	TRBJ1-1	TGTGCCTGGGCGGACACGAACACTGAAGCTTTCTTT	CAWADTNTEAFF
.	TRBD1	TRBV6-6	TRBJ1-1	TGTGCCAGCAGTCAGACAGGGGCGGTGGACACTGAAGCTTTCTTT	CASSQTGAVDTEAFF
once	.	TRBV15	TRBJ1-2	TGTGCCACCAGCACCACTTACAGGGCTGACTATGGCTACCCCTTC	CATSTTYRADYGYPF
.	.	TRBV5-4	TRBJ1-4	TGTGCCAGCAGCTTACGCGGGGTGGATGAAAAACTGTTTTTT	CASSLRGVDEKLFF
once	.	TRBV6-1	TRBJ1-2	TGTGCCAGCAGTGAATTGGAGGGGTATTATGGCTACACCTTC	CASSELEGYYGYTF
.	.	TRBV7-2	TRBJ2-2	TGTGCCAGCAGCTCAAATGGGCTTGGGGAGCTGTTTTTT	CASSSNGLGELFF
.	TRBD1	TRBV7-2	TRBJ1-5	TGTGCCAGCAGCCCGGACAGGGATCAGCCCCAGCATTTT	CASSPDRDQPQHF
.	TRBD2	TRBV7-9	TRBJ2-1	TGTGCCAGCAGCCCACTAGCGGGGAAGGAAAGTGAGCAGTTCTTC	CASSPLAGKESEQFF
.	.	TRBV6-6	TRBJ2-5	TGTGCCAGCAGTCGCCAGCAGGCGACCCAGTACTTC	CASSRQQATQYF
once	.	TRBV29-1	TRBJ1-2	TGCAGCGTGCCGGGGTCAGGCTATGGCTACACCTTC	CSVPGSGYGYTF
.	TRBD1	TRBV5-1	TRBJ1-2	TGCGCCAGCAGCAGGGACAGGGCTGGCTACACCTTC	CASSRDRAGYTF
.	.	TRBV5-4	TRBJ1-2	TGTGCCAGCAGCTCCACAGGGCTTTATGGCTACACCTTC	CASSSTGLYGYTF
.	.	TRBV9	TRBJ2-3	TGTGCCAGCAGCACTATAGATGGACAGCGAGTTCGAGATACGCAGTATTTT	CASSTIDGQRVRDTQYF
.	TRBD1	TRBV5-1	TRBJ2-3	TGCGCCAGCAGCTCGTACAAAACAGGGGCAGATACGCAGTATTTT	CASSSYKTGADTQYF
.	TRBD1	TRBV27	TRBJ2-7	TGTGCCAGCAGTTCAGACCGGACAGGGAACACCTACGAGCAGTACTTC	CASSSDRTGNTYEQYF
.	.	TRBV18	TRBJ1-5	TGTGCCAGCTCACCGGGAGGATATTATAGCAATCAGCCCCAGCATTTT	CASSPGGYYSNQPQHF
few	.	TRBV7-9	TRBJ1-4	TGTGCCAGCAGCTTCGGGGGGACGCGAGGAATTAATGAAAAACTGTTTTTT	CASSFGGTRGINEKLFF
.	.	TRBV29-1	TRBJ2-5	TGCAGCGCACAAAAGGGGGAGGGAGGGGCCCAGTACTTC	CSAQKGEGGAQYF